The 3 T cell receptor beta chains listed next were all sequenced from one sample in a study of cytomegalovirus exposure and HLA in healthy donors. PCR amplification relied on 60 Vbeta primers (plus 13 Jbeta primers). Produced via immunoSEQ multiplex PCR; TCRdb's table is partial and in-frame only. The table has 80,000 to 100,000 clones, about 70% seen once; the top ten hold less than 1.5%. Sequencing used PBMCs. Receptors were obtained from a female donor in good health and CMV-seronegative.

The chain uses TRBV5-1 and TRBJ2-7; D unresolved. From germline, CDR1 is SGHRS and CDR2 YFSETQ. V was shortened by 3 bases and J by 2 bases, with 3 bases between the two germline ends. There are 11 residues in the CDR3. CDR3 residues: CASSYTYEQYF. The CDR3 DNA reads TGCGCCAGCAGCTACACCTACGAGCAGTACTTC.

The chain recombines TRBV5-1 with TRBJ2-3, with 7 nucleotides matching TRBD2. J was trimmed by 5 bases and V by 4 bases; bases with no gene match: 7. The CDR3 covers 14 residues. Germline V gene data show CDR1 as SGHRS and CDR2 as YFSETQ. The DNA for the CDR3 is TGCGCCAGCAGCGTGGGAGGGCCTATAGATACGCAGTATTTT. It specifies CASSVGGPIDTQYF.

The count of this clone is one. The CDR3 sequence: CAISGHNEQFF. CDR3 in DNA: TGTGCCATCAGTGGGCACAATGAGCAGTTCTTC. The chain recombines TRBV10-3 with TRBJ2-1; D remains ambiguous. Trimming shortened V by 4 bases and J by 5 bases, and 3 bases separated the two germline ends. Germline assignment: CDR1 ENHRY and CDR2 SYGVKD. The CDR3 totals 11 residues.